Listed here is a single TCR beta chain. The record originates from a study of blood T cell repertoires in COVID-19. V was clipped by 4 bases and J by 4 bases; unmatched bases: 8. The germline gives CDR1 SGHDN, CDR2 FVKESK. This CDR3 contains 15 residues. Repertoires were generated with immunoSEQ multiplex PCR, while TCRdb's copy carries only in-frame clones and drops some. The sample has around 130,000 clones; under 95% are singletons. This rearrangement joins TRBV14 to TRBJ2-7; 9 bases are shared with TRBD1. This clonotype originated in a man aged 45-65 years with active COVID-19. Sequencing was done on a sample of peripheral blood. The CDR3 sequence: CASSRSGTGLYEQYF. CDR3 coding DNA: TGTGCCAGCAGCCGTTCCGGGACAGGGCTGTACGAGCAGTACTTC.